What follows describes a single T cell receptor beta chain. Its antigen is as yet unknown. This specimen belongs to a study of T cell responses to AZD1222 COVID-19 vaccine. Whole-study context: Pooled together were second doses at about 4 or about 12 weeks.

Data came from immunoSEQ multiplex PCR; TCRdb stores just in-frame clones and leaves some out. The sample holds around 120,000 clones; around nine tenths are singletons and the top ten take 25% to 35%. Germline V gives CDR1 MNHEY, CDR2 SVGEGT. V lost 4 bases, J lost 8 bases, and 20 bases lay in between. The length of the CDR3 is 15 residues. Study results and caveats: At study baseline, merely a handful of AZD1222 recipients were seropositive. Spike-specific TCR depth and breadth grew after two AZD1222 doses.

Sequencing was performed on peripheral blood, taken on day 0 of AZD1222 vaccination. The clonotype originates from an adult in good health. This sequence joins TRBV6-2 or TRBV6-3 and TRBJ1-1, with D possibly being TRBD1 (6 bases). The CDR3 is CASSFPTGPRREAFF. CDR3 sequence (DNA): TGTGCCAGCAGTTTCCCGACAGGCCCCCGCCGGGAAGCTTTCTTT.